This entry describes one T cell receptor beta chain. The data belong to a study of blood T cell repertoires in COVID-19. Study details: Collection of acute and convalescent COVID-19 samples took place in the United States, Italy and Spain. T cells, B-cell-depleted T cells, or PBMCs supplied cDNA or gDNA.

Losses at the gene ends were 3 bases for V and 2 bases for J; bases not matched to a gene: 8. Germline V CDR1 and CDR2: WSHSY, SAAADI. This CDR3 spans 16 amino acids. Original methodology: Reference gene primer amplification gave estimated nucleated cell counts. The method was immunoSEQ multiplex PCR; TCRdb's version includes in-frame clones alone and lacks a portion of them. That table is the source of V, J and clone size, and D and trimming were worked out from the DNA. The table has some 33,000 clones, roughly 90% seen once. The sequence was collected from a man aged 55 to 70 with acute or convalescent COVID-19. The V gene is TRBV10-2, the J gene TRBJ2-7, with TRBD1 identical over 9 bases. The sequencing input was peripheral blood. The CDR3 loop is CASSDPDRDRAYEQYF. For the CDR3, the DNA is TGCGCCAGCAGTGATCCGGACCGGGACAGGGCCTACGAGCAGTACTTC.